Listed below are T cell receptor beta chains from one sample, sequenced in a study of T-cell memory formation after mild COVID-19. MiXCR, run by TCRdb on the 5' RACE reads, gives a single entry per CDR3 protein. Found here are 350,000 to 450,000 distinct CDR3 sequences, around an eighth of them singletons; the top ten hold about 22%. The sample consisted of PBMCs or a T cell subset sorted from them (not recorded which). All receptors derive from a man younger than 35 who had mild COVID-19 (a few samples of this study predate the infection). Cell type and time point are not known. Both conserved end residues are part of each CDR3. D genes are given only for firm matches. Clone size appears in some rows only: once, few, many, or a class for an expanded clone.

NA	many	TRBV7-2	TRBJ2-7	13	TGTGCCAGCAGCTTAGGCCGGGACTACGAGCAGTACTTC	CASSLGRDYEQYF
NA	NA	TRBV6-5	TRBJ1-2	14	TGTGCCAGCAGAACCCCGGGCTCGAACTATGGCTACACCTTC	CASRTPGSNYGYTF
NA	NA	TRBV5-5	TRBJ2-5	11	TGTGCCAGCAGCTGGTGGGAGACCCAGTACTTC	CASSWWETQYF
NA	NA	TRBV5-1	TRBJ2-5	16	TGCGCCAGCGGAGAGAGGGGCCTACCCAATTCGGAGACCCAGTACTTC	CASGERGLPNSETQYF
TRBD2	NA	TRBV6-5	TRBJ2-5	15	TGTGCCAGCCAGGCGGCTAGCGGGGAAGGGGAGACCCAGTACTTC	CASQAASGEGETQYF
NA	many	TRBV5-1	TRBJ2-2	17	TGCGCCAGCAGCCCCGTGAGTGGGGCTGCGAACACCGGGGAGCTGTTTTTT	CASSPVSGAANTGELFF
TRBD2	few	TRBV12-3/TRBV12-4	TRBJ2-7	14	TGTGCCAGCAGTTTATCTACTAGCGGGGACGAGCAGTACTTC	CASSLSTSGDEQYF
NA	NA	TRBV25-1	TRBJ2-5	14	TGTGCCAGCAGTGAATATGAGGCGTCCGAGACCCAGTACTTC	CASSEYEASETQYF
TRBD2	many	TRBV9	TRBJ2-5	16	TGTGCCAGCAGCCCTAGCGGGGGGGCCGATACGGAGACCCAGTACTTC	CASSPSGGADTETQYF
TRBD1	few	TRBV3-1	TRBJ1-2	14	TGTGCCAGCAGCCAAGGCCAACAGGGGTCGGGCTACACCTTC	CASSQGQQGSGYTF
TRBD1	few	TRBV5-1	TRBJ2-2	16	TGCGCCAGCAGCTTGGGGACAGGGTCAGTCACCGGGGAGCTGTTTTTT	CASSLGTGSVTGELFF
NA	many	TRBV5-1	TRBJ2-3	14	TGCGCCAGCAGCCACGACGGTAGCACAGATACGCAGTATTTT	CASSHDGSTDTQYF
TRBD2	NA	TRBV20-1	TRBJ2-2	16	TGCAGTGCTAGCGGCCCGGGACTAGGCAACACCGGGGAGCTGTTTTTT	CSASGPGLGNTGELFF
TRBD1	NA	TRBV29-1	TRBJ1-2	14	TGCAGCGTTGGGGCACCGGACAGGAGGCCAGGCTACACCTTC	CSVGAPDRRPGYTF
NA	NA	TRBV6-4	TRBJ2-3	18	TGTGCCAGCAGTGACTCCTCGACAGGACCCTTTAGCACAGATACGCAGTATTTT	CASSDSSTGPFSTDTQYF
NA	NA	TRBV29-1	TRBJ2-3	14	TGCAGCGTTGAAGGCCGGGGATGGACAGATACGCAGTATTTT	CSVEGRGWTDTQYF
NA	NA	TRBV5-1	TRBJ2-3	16	TGCGCCAGCTCGCCCGTCGGGCGGGGACGCACAGATACGCAGTATTTT	CASSPVGRGRTDTQYF
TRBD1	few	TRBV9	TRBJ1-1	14	TGTGCCAGCAGAGCGGGACAGGGGAGTACTGAAGCTTTCTTT	CASRAGQGSTEAFF
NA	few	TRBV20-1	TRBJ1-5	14	TGCAGTGCTAGAGACGCAGGGGCAGGACAGCCCCAGCATTTT	CSARDAGAGQPQHF
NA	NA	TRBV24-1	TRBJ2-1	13	TGTGCCACCAGTGTCCTGGGAGGCCATGAGCAGTTCTTC	CATSVLGGHEQFF
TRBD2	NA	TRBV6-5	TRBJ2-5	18	TGTGCCAGCAGCCCCCGACTAGCGGGGGGCCGAATAGGAGAGACCCAGTACTTC	CASSPRLAGGRIGETQYF
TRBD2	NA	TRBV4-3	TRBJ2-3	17	TGCGCCAGCAGCCAAAGCCTAGGCGGGGGGGGCACAGATACGCAGTATTTT	CASSQSLGGGGTDTQYF
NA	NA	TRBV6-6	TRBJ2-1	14	TGTGCCAGCAGTTACTCGAGGGTCTACAATGAGCAGTTCTTC	CASSYSRVYNEQFF
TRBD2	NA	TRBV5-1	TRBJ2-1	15	TGCGCCAGCAGCTTAAGCGGGGGGGCCGGGAATGAGCAGTTCTTC	CASSLSGGAGNEQFF
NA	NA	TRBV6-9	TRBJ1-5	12	TGTGCCAGCAGCGCCCGGATTCAGCCCCAGCATTTT	CASSARIQPQHF
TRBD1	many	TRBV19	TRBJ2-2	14	TGTGCCGGAAGACAGGGCCCGCACACCGGGGAGCTGTTTTTT	CAGRQGPHTGELFF
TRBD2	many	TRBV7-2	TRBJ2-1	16	TGTGCCAGCAGCTCTAGCGGGGGGGCCCTTGTGAGCGGGCAGTTCTTC	CASSSSGGALVSGQFF
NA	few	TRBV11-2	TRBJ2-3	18	TGTGCCAGCAGCTTTGCGGTGCCTAAGAGAGGGTCGACAGATACGCAGTATTTT	CASSFAVPKRGSTDTQYF
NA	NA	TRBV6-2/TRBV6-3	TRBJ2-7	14	TGTGCCAGCAGCCTTCTGGAGGGACCCTACGAGCAGTACTTC	CASSLLEGPYEQYF
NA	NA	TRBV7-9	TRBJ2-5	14	TGTGCCAGCAGCTTAGCCGTGGACGGGGAGACCCAGTACTTC	CASSLAVDGETQYF